The 8 T cell receptor beta chains presented below share a single source sample, sequenced in a study of blood T cell repertoires in COVID-19. The table came from immunoSEQ multiplex PCR; TCRdb's copy has only in-frame clones and leaves some out. The sample holds over 200,000 clones, about 70% seen once. What was sequenced was peripheral blood. The receptors here all came from a woman older than 75 with acute or convalescent COVID-19.

The chain joins TRBV19 to TRBJ1-1, with D possibly matching TRBD1 (5 bases). V lost 6 bases, J lost 3 bases, and 17 bases lay in between. Per the germline V gene, CDR1 is LNHDA and CDR2 is SQIVND (reference sequence). This CDR3 contains 15 residues. The CDR3 region has the DNA TGTGCCAGTAGGCTCCAGGGAGGAAGGGACACTGAAGCTTTCTTT. Residues: CASRLQGGRDTEAFF.

The chain couples TRBV25-1 to TRBJ1-2; 7 nucleotides agree with TRBD1. With 6 bases clipped from V and 3 bases from J, the junction kept 4 bases outside the gene matches. Germline values: CDR1 MGHDK, CDR2 SYGVNS. The CDR3 spans 13 residues. The CDR3, as DNA: TGTGCCAGCAGCAGGGGGTTAGACTATGGCTACACCTTC. It translates to CASSRGLDYGYTF.

The V and J genes are TRBV29-1 and TRBJ2-3; 8 positions agree with TRBD2. J was trimmed by 4 bases and V by 3 bases; bases with no gene match: 6. This CDR3 comprises 14 residues. Germline loops: CDR1 SQVTM, CDR2 ANQGSEA. CDR3 sequence: CSVEVPAGADTQYF. CDR3 nucleotides: TGCAGCGTTGAGGTCCCAGCGGGGGCAGATACGCAGTATTTT.

This clone turned up a few times. The V gene is TRBV5-5, the J gene TRBJ2-7, with 9 bases that match TRBD1. The CDR3 is 15 residues long. The junction had 7 bases not matched to a gene; V was cut back by 4 bases and J by 2 bases. The germline gives CDR1 SGHKS, CDR2 YYEKEE (reference sequence). This CDR3 reads CASSPDRGIAYEQYF. CDR3 in DNA: TGTGCCAGCAGCCCGGACAGGGGCATCGCCTACGAGCAGTACTTC.

J is TRBJ2-1 and V is TRBV2; unclear D gene. This CDR3 contains 14 residues. Germline V gene data show CDR1 as SNHLY and CDR2 as FYNNEI. V was pared by 6 bases and J by 5 bases, with 14 bases between. The CDR3 sequence is CASSLEWVNNEQFF. Here the CDR3 DNA reads TGTGCCAGCAGCCTAGAGTGGGTTAACAATGAGCAGTTCTTC.

This clone has just a few counts. This chain uses TRBV6-2 or TRBV6-3 with TRBJ1-1, with 8 bases lining up with TRBD1. Trimming removed 5 bases from V and 3 bases from J; junction bases left unmatched: 2. The CDR3 covers 13 residues. Germline V gene data show CDR1 as MNHEY and CDR2 as SVGEGT. Here the CDR3 DNA reads TGTGCCAGCAGTAAGGACAGGGACACTGAAGCTTTCTTT. Translated: CASSKDRDTEAFF.

This chain uses TRBV9 with TRBJ2-1, with D possibly being TRBD1 (6 bases). This CDR3 contains 18 residues. Germline CDR1 SGDLS, CDR2 YYNGEE. Trimming removed 0 bases from V and 4 bases from J, with 20 bases in between. Here the CDR3 reads CASSVAFISGDRYNEQFF. The CDR3 coding sequence is TGTGCCAGCAGCGTAGCTTTTATCTCAGGGGATAGGTACAATGAGCAGTTCTTC.

The chain employs TRBV7-9 and TRBJ2-1; no clear D gene. Trimming removed 3 bases from V and 3 bases from J, with 9 bases in between. Germline loops: CDR1 SEHNR, CDR2 FQNEAQ (reference sequence). CDR3 size: 14 residues. The CDR3 DNA is TGTGCCAGCAGCTTCTCCTTCTTCTACAATGAGCAGTTCTTC. It specifies CASSFSFFYNEQFF.